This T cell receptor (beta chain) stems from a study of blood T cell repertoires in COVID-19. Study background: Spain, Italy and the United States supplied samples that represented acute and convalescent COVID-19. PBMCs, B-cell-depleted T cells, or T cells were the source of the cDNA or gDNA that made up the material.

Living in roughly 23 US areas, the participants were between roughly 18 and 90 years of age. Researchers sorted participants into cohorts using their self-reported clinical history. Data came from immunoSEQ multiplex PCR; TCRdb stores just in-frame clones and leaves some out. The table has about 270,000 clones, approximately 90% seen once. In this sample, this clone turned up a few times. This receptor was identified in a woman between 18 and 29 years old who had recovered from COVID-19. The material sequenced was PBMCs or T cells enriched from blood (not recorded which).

CDR3 DNA: TGTGCCAGCAGGCTGGGACAGGCACCATACTATGGCTACACCTTC. Its translation: CASRLGQAPYYGYTF. This chain links TRBV6-5 with TRBJ1-2; the match to TRBD1 covers 8 bases. Germline-derived CDR1 and CDR2 are MNHEY and SVGAGI. The CDR3 runs to 15 residues. Losses at the gene ends were 6 bases for V and 3 bases for J; bases not matched to a gene: 9.